These 8 T cell receptor beta chains originate from one sample sequenced in a study of shared clonotypes between healthy human individuals. Using immunoSEQ multiplex PCR, the repertoire was profiled, and TCRdb retains in-frame clones only, with some absent. In the table there are a few hundred thousand clones, around 86% of which are singletons. The sequenced material came from memory CD8+ T cells sorted from blood. Subset here: CD45RO+ cells pooled with CCR7-negative TemRA cells. The source is a young man in good health.

The chain uses TRBV6-5 and TRBJ2-7; possibly TRBD2 for D (5 bases). Trimming pared 4 bases from V and 0 bases from J, leaving 10 bases between. This CDR3 is 14 amino acids long. Germline-derived CDR1 and CDR2 are MNHEY and SVGAGI. CDR3 loop: CASSSGILSYEQYF. The CDR3, as DNA: TGTGCCAGCAGTTCGGGGATACTCTCCTACGAGCAGTACTTC.

Only one count was recorded for this clone. V gene TRBV11-2 combines with J gene TRBJ1-4; D uncertain. The germline gives CDR1 SGHAT, CDR2 FQNNGV. This CDR3 contains 16 residues. Trimming took off 1 base at V and 7 bases at J, with 16 bases between the two ends. CDR3 DNA: TGTGCCAGCAGCTTAGGGTCGGGAGAGAGGTCTGAAAAACTGTTTTTT. Translating it yields CASSLGSGERSEKLFF. Together with reference TRBV11-2 and TRBJ1-4, the CDR3 gives the full variable domain: EAGVAQSPRYKIIEKRQSVAFWCNPISGHATLYWYQQILGQGPKLLIQFQNNGVVDDSQLPKDRFSAERLKGVDSTLKIQPAKLEDSAVYLCASSLGSGERSEKLFFGSGTQLSVL.

The gene calls are TRBV4-1 and TRBJ2-1; the D gene could be TRBD1 or TRBD2 (6 bases each). Germline lookup yields CDR1 MGHRA and CDR2 YSYEKL. This CDR3 is built from 14 residues. Trimming removed 8 bases from V and 4 bases from J, with 15 bases in between. CDR3: CASGGLALYNEQFF. The CDR3 DNA follows: TGCGCCAGCGGGGGGCTAGCGCTTTACAATGAGCAGTTCTTC.

DNA of the CDR3: TGTGCCACCAGCGGAACAGGGGGCGGCTACGAGCAGTACTTC. Its translation is CATSGTGGGYEQYF. The chain links TRBV15 to TRBJ2-7, with 9 positions matching TRBD1. The V segment lost 5 bases and the J segment 3 bases; nucleotides outside the gene matches: 5. The germline V gene has CDR1 LNHNV and CDR2 YYDKDF (reference sequence). This CDR3 spans 14 amino acids.

The chain is built from TRBV27 and TRBJ2-3, with unresolved D. The ends were cut back, 4 bases at V and 2 bases at J, with 13 bases in the middle. Germline CDR1 is MNHEY and CDR2 is SMNVEV (reference sequence). This CDR3 contains 15 residues. The chain's CDR3 is CASSSIHILTDTQYF. The DNA of the CDR3 is TGTGCCAGCAGTTCCATCCACATCCTCACAGATACGCAGTATTTT.

This chain links TRBV4-1 with TRBJ2-3; 10 positions match TRBD2. The J segment lost 4 bases and the V segment lost 8 bases, leaving 9 bases of the junction unmatched. Germline CDR1 MGHRA, CDR2 YSYEKL. This CDR3 region has 15 residues. In DNA form, the CDR3 reads TGCGCCAGCTCTATTCTAGCGGGGGTTCCAGATACGCAGTATTTT. It translates to CASSILAGVPDTQYF.

This clone showed up just once. The chain combines TRBV15 with TRBJ1-5, with 9 bases identical to TRBD1. V lost 2 bases, J lost 0 bases, and 8 bases stayed unmatched. The CDR3 spans 18 residues. The germline CDR1 and CDR2 sequences are LNHNV and YYDKDF (reference sequence). The CDR3 sequence: CATSRSGTGSYSNQPQHF. The CDR3 nucleotides are TGTGCCACCAGCAGAAGCGGGACAGGGTCCTATAGCAATCAGCCCCAGCATTTT.

This chain connects TRBV11-2 to TRBJ1-6, with TRBD1 as a possible D gene (5 bases). There are 16 residues in the CDR3. The germline CDR1 and CDR2 sequences are SGHAT and FQNNGV. V dropped 1 base and J dropped 0 bases, with 7 bases sitting between them. DNA for the CDR3: TGTGCCAGCAGCTTAGGGGGCGGCTCCTATAATTCACCCCTCCACTTT. It specifies CASSLGGGSYNSPLHF.